This T cell receptor beta chain was observed in a study of cytomegalovirus exposure and HLA in healthy donors. Overall study results and limits: Many donors shared some public TCRs, even though most TCR sequences were rare. Association of a missense DCLRE1C variant with TCR beta V- and J-gene trimming was reported in a later analysis. A previous analysis found most TCR beta V segments productive roughly 87% or roughly 30% of the time.

Remarks on this clone: What it recognizes is unknown.

J gave up 0 bases and V 9 bases, and 6 bases lay outside the gene matches. CDR3 length: 15 residues. Germline assignment: CDR1 SGHVS and CDR2 FQNEAQ. PCR was performed using 60 Vbeta and 13 Jbeta primers. Sequencing used immunoSEQ multiplex PCR; TCRdb keeps in-frame clones, though not all of them. The sample holds some 140,000 clones, about three quarters seen once. The chain combines TRBV7-8 with TRBJ2-2; 8 nucleotides match TRBD2. Input material: PBMCs. This receptor was taken from a male donor in good health and CMV-seropositive. This CDR3 is CASPAGATNTGELFF. The CDR3 DNA reads TGTGCCAGTCCAGCGGGGGCTACGAACACCGGGGAGCTGTTTTTT.